These 17 T cell receptor beta chains came from one sample sequenced in a study of CD8+CD57+ T cells in acquired aplastic anemia. Genomic DNA templated the TCR beta VDJ and CDR3 profiling. Via MiXCR, TCRdb re-called the reads, giving one row per CDR3 protein. The top ten hold less than 8.5% of the sample, which has under 150,000 distinct CDR3 sequences, less than 45% seen once. What was sequenced was sorted CD4+, CD8+, or CD8+CD57+ T cells (not recorded which) from PBMCs. Receptors originate from a human donor in good health, serving as a control.

This clonotype was observed at least ten times. The CDR3 region has the DNA TGTGCCAGCAGCTTACCCCCACCGCGGTACGAGCAGTTCTTC. Translating it yields CASSLPPPRYEQFF. The rearrangement links TRBV7-9 to TRBJ2-1; D not certain. CDR1 and CDR2 from the germline V gene are SEHNR and FQNEAQ (reference sequence). The CDR3 extends over 14 amino acids. The germline V and J ends were trimmed by 2 bases and 10 bases, with 15 bases remaining between them.

This clonotype was found a few times. Without the conserved terminal phenylalanine or tryptophan, this CDR3 likely stems from a read error. V usage is TRBV9 and J usage is TRBJ2-3, with D possibly TRBD2 on 6 matching bases. CDR3 length equals 17 residues. CDR1 is SGDLS, CDR2 YYNGEE, per germline. Trimming stripped 0 bases from V and 3 bases from J, with 17 bases between. The CDR3 DNA is TGTGCCAGCAGCGTAGAATCCTATGGCGGGAAAACAGATACGCAGTATCTT. Its translation is CASSVESYGGKTDTQYL.

As for this clonotype: The CDR3 end shows no conserved phenylalanine or tryptophan, and so a read error is likely. The limits of the CDR3 on the DNA are not certain, so only TCRdb's listed CDR3 is given. This chain joins TRBV29-1 and TRBJ1-2. Germline CDR1 and CDR2: SQVTM and ANQGSEA. The CDR3 is 12 amino acids in total, end residues counted. The chain's CDR3 is CSVRIPNYGCTL.

There are many counts of this clonotype. The rearrangement uses TRBV7-2 and TRBJ1-2; possibly TRBD1 for D (5 bases). This CDR3 is built from 17 residues. V was trimmed by 5 bases and J by 6 bases, leaving 25 bases between them. Germline assignment: CDR1 SGHTA and CDR2 FQGNSA. The CDR3 DNA sequence: TGTGCCAGCAGCCTACGAATCGGAGGGGCCCGTTCTGATGGCTACACCTTC. It is translated as CASSLRIGGARSDGYTF.

Ten or more counts support this clonotype. The chain carries TRBV20-1 and TRBJ2-5, with 9 bases lining up with TRBD2. Germline V gene lookup returns CDR1 DFQATT and CDR2 SNEGSKA (reference sequence). J was trimmed by 5 bases and V by 7 bases; bases with no gene match: 14. CDR3 length: 15 residues. DNA for the CDR3: TGCAGTGTCCACCGGGGAGCGGGGGGTATGGAGACCCAGTACTTC. Amino acids: CSVHRGAGGMETQYF.

This clonotype was counted a single time. Here the CDR3 omits its conserved ending phenylalanine or tryptophan, so a read error is the likely source. The chain employs TRBV12-5 and TRBJ2-2; 7 bases fit TRBD1. CDR3 length: 15 residues. Looked up from germline, CDR1 is LGHNT and CDR2 is FRNRAP. Germline trimming cut 4 bases from V and 3 bases from J; bases unmatched to any gene: 5. As DNA, the CDR3 is TGTGCTAGTGGTTCCCGGGACAGCTACACCGGGGAGCTGTTTCTT. This gives the protein CASGSRDSYTGELFL.

In this sample, this clonotype turned up once. The chain has TRBV2 and TRBJ2-3, with D possibly being TRBD2 (5 bases). The CDR3 is made up of 15 amino acids. Trimming left V 6 bases short and J 2 bases short, with 15 bases between. Germline loops: CDR1 SNHLY, CDR2 FYNNEI. The CDR3 DNA reads TGTGCCAGCAGAGAGCGCTACCGGGACACAGATACGCAGTATTTT. Translating gives CASRERYRDTDTQYF.

The chain employs TRBV6-1 and TRBJ2-7; D tentatively fits TRBD1 or TRBD2 (5 bases each). CDR1 and CDR2 (germline): MNHNS, SASEGT. The CDR3 has 13 amino acids. The germline V and J ends were trimmed by 8 bases and 1 base, with 12 bases remaining between them. CDR3 protein: CASGPGGSYEQYF. The CDR3 DNA follows: TGTGCCAGCGGTCCTGGGGGATCCTACGAGCAGTACTTC.

There are many counts of this clonotype. The chain employs TRBV10-3 and TRBJ1-2; TRBD1 agrees at 9 bases. From germline, CDR1 is ENHRY and CDR2 SYGVKD. This CDR3 has 15 residues. Trimming removed 3 bases from V and 5 bases from J; junction bases left unmatched: 7. DNA of the CDR3: TGTGCCATCAGTGATTTACAGGGGGCGCAGTATGGCTACACCTTC. This encodes CAISDLQGAQYGYTF.

There are many counts of this clonotype. V and J are TRBV4-2 and TRBJ2-1; TRBD2 agrees at 7 bases. Germline V lookup: CDR1 LGHNA, CDR2 YNFKEQ. This CDR3 is built from 15 residues. Trimming cost V 7 bases and J 7 bases; bases outside gene matches: 13. The CDR3 is CASKVGGSEVNEQFF. CDR3 DNA: TGTGCCAGCAAAGTTGGCGGGAGTGAAGTTAATGAGCAGTTCTTC.

This clonotype was counted at least ten times. The rearrangement uses TRBV7-2 and TRBJ2-7; D is perhaps TRBD1 (5 bases). In germline, CDR1 is SGHTA, CDR2 FQGNSA. Deletions cut 5 bases from V and 4 bases from J, with 15 bases between. The CDR3 runs 14 residues. The CDR3 protein is CASSTRWGAYEQYF. The CDR3, as DNA: TGTGCCAGCAGCACCCGCTGGGGCGCGTACGAGCAGTACTTC.

This chain connects TRBV24-1 to TRBJ1-2; D gene ambiguous. The length of the CDR3 is 12 residues. Germline CDR1 is KGHDR and CDR2 is SFDVKD. Deletions cut 3 bases from V and 4 bases from J, with 5 bases between. The chain's CDR3 is CATSDILYGYTF. As DNA, the CDR3 is TGTGCCACCAGTGATATACTCTATGGCTACACCTTC.

This clonotype was observed at least ten times. The V gene is TRBV20-1, the J gene TRBJ1-1; the D gene is possibly TRBD1 (5 bases). CDR3 length: 12 residues. The V gene lost 2 bases and the J gene lost 7 bases, with 11 bases spanning the gap. Looked up from germline, CDR1 is DFQATT and CDR2 is SNEGSKA (reference sequence). For the CDR3, the DNA is TGCAGTGCTAGAAGGCAGGGTAATGAAGCTTTCTTT. It is translated as CSARRQGNEAFF.

V is TRBV10-1 and J is TRBJ2-2; TRBD2 matches at 13 bases. Germline V lookup: CDR1 WNHNN, CDR2 SYGVQD (reference sequence). The CDR3 runs 14 residues. V shed 5 bases, J shed 6 bases, and the junction held 0 bases outside the gene matches. CDR3 nucleotide sequence: TGCGCCAGCAGTACTAGCGGGAGGGCCGGGGAGCTGTTTTTT. This sequence encodes CASSTSGRAGELFF.

This clonotype was picked up many times. V is TRBV20-1 and J is TRBJ1-1, with D perhaps TRBD1 (6 bases). The V gene lost 4 bases and the J gene lost 4 bases, with 25 bases spanning the gap. Germline V gene sequence: CDR1 DFQATT, CDR2 SNEGSKA (reference sequence). The CDR3 spans 17 residues. The CDR3, as DNA: TGCAGTGCTATCGAGTTATTAGAATTCAGGGACACCACTGAAGCTTTCTTT. Its translation is CSAIELLEFRDTTEAFF.

As to this clonotype: Just one base apart from a much larger clone, this may be a read error. The chain combines TRBV7-8 with TRBJ2-1; D perhaps matches TRBD1 (5 bases). Trimming took off 6 bases at V and 2 bases at J, with 14 bases between the two ends. Germline-derived CDR1 and CDR2 are SGHVS and FQNEAQ. The CDR3 covers 15 residues. This chain's CDR3 is CASSQLTGTYNEQFF. CDR3 DNA sequence: TGTGCCAGCAGTCAACTCACAGGTACCTACAATGAGCAGTTCTTC.

This clonotype showed up many times. The genes are TRBV19 and TRBJ1-5, with no clear D. Deletions cut 3 bases from V and 6 bases from J, with 12 bases between. This CDR3 comprises 14 residues. Germline V gives CDR1 LNHDA, CDR2 SQIVND (reference sequence). The CDR3 sequence is CASSIYAGGQPQHF. The DNA of the CDR3 is TGTGCCAGTAGTATTTATGCAGGAGGTCAGCCCCAGCATTTT.